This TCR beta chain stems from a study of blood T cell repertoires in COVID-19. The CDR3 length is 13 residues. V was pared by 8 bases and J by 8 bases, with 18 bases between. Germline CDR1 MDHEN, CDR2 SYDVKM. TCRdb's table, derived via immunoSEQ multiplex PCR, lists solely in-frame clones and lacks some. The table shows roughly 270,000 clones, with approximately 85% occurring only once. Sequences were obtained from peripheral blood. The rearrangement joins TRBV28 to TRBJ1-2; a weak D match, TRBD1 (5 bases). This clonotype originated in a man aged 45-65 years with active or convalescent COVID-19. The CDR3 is CASLSLGHRGYTF. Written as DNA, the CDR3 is TGTGCCAGCTTAAGTTTGGGGCACCGGGGCTACACCTTC.